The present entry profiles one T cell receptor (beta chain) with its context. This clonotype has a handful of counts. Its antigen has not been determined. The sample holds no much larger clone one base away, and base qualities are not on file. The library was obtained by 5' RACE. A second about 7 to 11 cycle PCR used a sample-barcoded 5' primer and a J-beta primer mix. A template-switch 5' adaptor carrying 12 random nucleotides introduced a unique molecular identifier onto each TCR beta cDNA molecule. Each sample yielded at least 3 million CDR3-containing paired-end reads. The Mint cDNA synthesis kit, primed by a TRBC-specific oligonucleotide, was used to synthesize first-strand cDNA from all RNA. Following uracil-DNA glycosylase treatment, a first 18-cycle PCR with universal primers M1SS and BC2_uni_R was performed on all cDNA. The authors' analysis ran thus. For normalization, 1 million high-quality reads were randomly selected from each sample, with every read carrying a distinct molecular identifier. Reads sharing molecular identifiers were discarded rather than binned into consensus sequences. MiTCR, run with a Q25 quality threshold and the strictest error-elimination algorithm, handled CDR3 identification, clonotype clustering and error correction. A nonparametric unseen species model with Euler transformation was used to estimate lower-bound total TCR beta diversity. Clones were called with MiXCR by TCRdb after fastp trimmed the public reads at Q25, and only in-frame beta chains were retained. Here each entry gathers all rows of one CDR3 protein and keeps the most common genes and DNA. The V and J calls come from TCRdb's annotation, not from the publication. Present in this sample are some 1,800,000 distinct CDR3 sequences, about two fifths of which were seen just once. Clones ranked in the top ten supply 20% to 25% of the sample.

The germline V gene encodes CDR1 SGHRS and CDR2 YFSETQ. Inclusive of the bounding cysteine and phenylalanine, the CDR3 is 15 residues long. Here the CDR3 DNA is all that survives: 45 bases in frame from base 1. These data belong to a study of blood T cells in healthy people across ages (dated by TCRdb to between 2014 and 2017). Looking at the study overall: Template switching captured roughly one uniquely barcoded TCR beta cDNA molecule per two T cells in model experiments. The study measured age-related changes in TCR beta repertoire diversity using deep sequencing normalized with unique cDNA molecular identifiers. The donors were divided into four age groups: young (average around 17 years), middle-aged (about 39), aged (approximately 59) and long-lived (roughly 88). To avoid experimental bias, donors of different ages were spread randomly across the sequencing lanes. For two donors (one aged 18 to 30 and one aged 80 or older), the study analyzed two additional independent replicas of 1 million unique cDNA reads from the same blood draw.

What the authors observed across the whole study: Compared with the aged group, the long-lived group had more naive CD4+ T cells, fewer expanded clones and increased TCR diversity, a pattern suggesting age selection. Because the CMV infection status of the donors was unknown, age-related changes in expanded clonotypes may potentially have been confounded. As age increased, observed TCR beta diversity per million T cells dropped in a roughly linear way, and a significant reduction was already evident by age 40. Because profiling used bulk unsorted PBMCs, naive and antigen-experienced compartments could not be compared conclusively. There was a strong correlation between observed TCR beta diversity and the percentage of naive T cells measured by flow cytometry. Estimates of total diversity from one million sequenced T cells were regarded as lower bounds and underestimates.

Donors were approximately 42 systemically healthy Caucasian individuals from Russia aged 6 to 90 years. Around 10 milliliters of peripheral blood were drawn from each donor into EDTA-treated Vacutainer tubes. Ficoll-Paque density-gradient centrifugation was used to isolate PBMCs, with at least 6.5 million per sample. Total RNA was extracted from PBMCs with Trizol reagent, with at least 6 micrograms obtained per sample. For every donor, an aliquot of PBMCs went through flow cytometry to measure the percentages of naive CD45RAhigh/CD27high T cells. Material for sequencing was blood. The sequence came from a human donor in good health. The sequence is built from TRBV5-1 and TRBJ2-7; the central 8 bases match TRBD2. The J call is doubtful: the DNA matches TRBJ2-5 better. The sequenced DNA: TGCGCCAGCGCTCGGGAGGGCCGATCTCAAGAGACCCAGTACTTC. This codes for CASAREGRSQETQYF.